This T cell receptor (beta chain) was observed in a study of graft-versus-host responses after intestinal transplantation (dated by TCRdb to the early 2020s). The study in broad terms: Multivisceral, liver-intestinal, or isolated intestinal transplants were received by the recipients. Instead of going to the commercial service, samples from three later patients were sequenced in-house on an Illumina MiSeq and processed with MiXCR. Anti-thymocyte globulin induction was given to all recipients, followed by maintenance tacrolimus and steroids for two to three years. Bulk TCR-beta CDR3 sequencing was used to track graft-versus-host and host-versus-graft alloreactive T cell clones in the graft, circulation and bone marrow after intestinal transplantation. Donor T cell macrochimerism was defined as a peak of at least 4% donor T cells among recipient peripheral blood mononuclear cells. Of the roughly 24 intestinal transplant recipients enrolled in the cohort, one of whom was a retransplant, a few patients without pretransplant specimens were excluded. To identify alloreactive clones, pre-transplant mixed lymphocyte reaction products were sequenced and then compared with unstimulated pre-transplant donor and recipient T cells. The study at large found these results: In the allografts of patients with donor T cell macrochimerism, GvH to HvG T cell clonal ratios were high. Conclusions were limited by the relatively low number and heterogeneity of intestinal transplant patients. Early after transplant, declines in HvG clones were associated with peak levels of circulating GvH clones. GvH clones were found in recipient bone marrow, and some of the GvH clones appeared earlier in ileal mucosa or blood, which is consistent with an intestinal mucosal origin.

As concerns this clone: Base qualities were left out, and no much larger clone turns up one base away.

Interpreted using the paper, the time point label stands for: cells obtained before transplantation from donor or recipient. In mixed lymphocyte reactions, roughly 200,000 CFSE-labeled pre-transplant responders were plated with roughly 200,000 irradiated violet-dye-labeled stimulators and cultured for around six days. Proliferating CD3+CD4+CFSE-low and CD3+CD8+CFSE-low responder cells were FACS-sorted on a BD Influx sorter after the mixed lymphocyte reaction. Library creation used the immunoSEQ multiplex PCR assay. For most patients, genomic DNA was isolated using the Qiagen DNeasy Blood and Tissue Kit and was shipped frozen to Adaptive Biotechnologies for TCR sequencing. High-throughput TCR-beta CDR3 sequencing of genomic DNA from most patients was performed by Adaptive Biotechnologies. Per the original workflow: Adaptive's ImmunoSEQ software was the source of the TCR sequencing data for over 15 patients, while a few other patients were processed with MiXCR and VDJtools. To correct CD4 versus CD8 sorting errors, any sequence found in both subsets at a frequency ratio below 5:1 was removed. CDR3 nucleotide sequences shared by donor and recipient were removed because the origin of these sequences could not be assigned. Alloreactive clones required at least 2-fold expansion over unstimulated cells and minimum CFSE-low frequency of 0.002% (template counts) or 0.001% (read counts). Clones were considered mappable if detected in sequenced pre-transplant spleen, lymph node, or MLR CFSE-low populations of the donor or recipient. The cumulative frequency of alloreactive clones was calculated as a percentage of all sequences, weighted by copy number. TCRdb limited this immuneACCESS table to in-frame rearrangements with V and J called. A share of clones is missing; checked studies link under half to unresolved V genes, and the rest is unexplained. V, J and clone size were drawn from that table, and D and trimming were deduced from the DNA. The sample contains roughly 20,000 clones, around three fifths of them found a single time. The ten largest clonotypes hold just over 1% of the sample.

CDR1 and CDR2, per the germline V gene, are SGHRS and YFSETQ. V has 2 bases trimmed and J has 3 bases trimmed; junction bases matching no gene number 4. Including cysteine and phenylalanine, the CDR3 has 14 amino acids. Here the CDR3 DNA is all that survives: 42 bases in frame from base 1. This TCR was recovered from a human patient who received an intestinal transplant. This material consisted of alloreactive CD4+ T cells from a mixed lymphocyte reaction culture, taken before intestinal transplant. In light of the paper, this sample's cell subset or site label describes: CFSE-low proliferating T cells sorted from approximately 6-day pre-transplant mixed lymphocyte reaction (GvH or HvG direction). The rearrangement combines TRBV5-1 with TRBJ1-2; 7 central nucleotides agree with TRBD1. The DNA sequence is TGCGCCAGCAGCTTTACTGGGACAGACTATGGCTACACCTTC. The translation is CASSFTGTDYGYTF. With all but the CDR3 taken from the reference TRBV5-1 and TRBJ1-2 genes, the full variable domain is: KAGVTQTPRYLIKTRGQQVTLSCSPISGHRSVSWYQQTPGQGLQFLFEYFSETQRNKGNFPGRFSGRQFSNSRSEMNVSTLELGDSALYLCASSFTGTDYGYTFGSGTRLTVV.